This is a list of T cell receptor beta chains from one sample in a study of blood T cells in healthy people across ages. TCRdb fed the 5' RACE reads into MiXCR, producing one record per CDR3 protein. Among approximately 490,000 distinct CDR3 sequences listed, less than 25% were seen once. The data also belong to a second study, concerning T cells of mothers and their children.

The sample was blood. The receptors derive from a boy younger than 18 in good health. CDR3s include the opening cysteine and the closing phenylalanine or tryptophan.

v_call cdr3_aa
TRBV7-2 CASSLAGFADTQYF
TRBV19 CASSTQGAQYF
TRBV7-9 CASSKPGQGDYGYTF
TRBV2 CASTNVPGETQYF
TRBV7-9 CASSLALGATNEKLFF
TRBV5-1 CASSKGGNYGYTF
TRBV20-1 CSARVWILGWSLDTQYF
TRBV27 CASSPRMTGLEFF
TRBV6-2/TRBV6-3 CASSYTDRRDLPYGYTF
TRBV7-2 CASSQTPQETQYF
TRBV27 CASSTMTGVTDTQYF
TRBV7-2 CASSSRLSPNEKLFF
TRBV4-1 CASSQVLTGGGNEQFF
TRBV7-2 CASRMENYGYTF
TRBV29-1 CSVAGQDLTLYGYTF
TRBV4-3 CASSQDGGWGGELFF
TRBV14 CASSPAASGGSADTQYF
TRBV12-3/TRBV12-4 CASSPGVSYNQPQHF
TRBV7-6 CASSDTAWRDLGYF
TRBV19 CASSNGAYQETQYF
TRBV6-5 CASSYSRDSTYEQYF
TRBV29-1 CSVVGLSVDTEAFF
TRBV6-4 CASSDEGREGISASGYTF
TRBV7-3 CASSSTTGPYEQYF
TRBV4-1 CASSQVWGLAGGRPYEQYF
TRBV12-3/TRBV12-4 CASRGYDVNVLTF
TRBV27 CASSPRGASGGYNEQFF
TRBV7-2 CASSLGPLAGGPNTGELFF
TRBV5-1 CVSSLDGINTGELFF
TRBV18 CASSRIHPGQGDGYTF
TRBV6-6 CASSGTSYEQYF
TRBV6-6 CASSRGQWGDQPQHF
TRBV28 CAGIKPGNTIYF
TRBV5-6 CASSLEGFGYNEQFF
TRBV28 CASSPHTHNEQFF
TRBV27 CASRTRRLGTDTQYF
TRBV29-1 CSVEGEHRADEQYF
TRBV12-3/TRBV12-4 CASSFWWASGSLVSYEQYF
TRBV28 CASSLPTPTGINYGYTF
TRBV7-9 CASSPKRGAGGLYEQFF
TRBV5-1 CASSPGAGTSGANTGELFF